The text below deals with one TCR beta chain. Its antigen is unidentified. Researchers ran the PCR with 60 Vbeta and 13 Jbeta primers. TCRdb keeps only in-frame clones here, not all; method: immunoSEQ multiplex PCR. Of 110,000 to 150,000 clones in the sample, 60% to 80% were seen once. The CDR3 runs to 15 residues. Germline V gives CDR1 LNHDA, CDR2 SQIVND (reference sequence). Trimming stripped 0 bases from V and 1 base from J, with 9 bases between. This entry is derived from a study of cytomegalovirus exposure and HLA in healthy donors. Overall study findings and caveats: Most TCRs appeared rarely, but some public TCRs recurred in many donors. A missense variant in DCLRE1C was later tied to TCR beta V- and J-gene trimming. TCR beta sequences numbering 15,000 to 20,000 were associated with HLA alleles at 0.05 false discovery rate in a later analysis.

The chain combines TRBV19 with TRBJ1-2; the D is unclear. The sequence derives from a male donor in good health and CMV-seronegative. The source material was PBMCs. CDR3 DNA: TGTGCCAGTAGTATAGATCCGAGGGATAACTATGGCTACACCTTC. Translation gives CASSIDPRDNYGYTF.